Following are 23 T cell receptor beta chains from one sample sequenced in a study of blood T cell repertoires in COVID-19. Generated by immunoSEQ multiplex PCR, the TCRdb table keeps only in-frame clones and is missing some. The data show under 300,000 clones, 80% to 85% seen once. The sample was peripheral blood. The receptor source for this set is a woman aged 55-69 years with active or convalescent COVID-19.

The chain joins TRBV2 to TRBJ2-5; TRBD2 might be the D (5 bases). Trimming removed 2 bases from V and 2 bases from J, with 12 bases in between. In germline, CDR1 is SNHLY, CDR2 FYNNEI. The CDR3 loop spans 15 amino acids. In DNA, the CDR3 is TGTGCCAGCAGTGAACGGCGGAGGAGGCAAGAGACCCAGTACTTC. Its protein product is CASSERRRRQETQYF. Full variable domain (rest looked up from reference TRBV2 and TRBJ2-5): EPEVTQTPSHQVTQMGQEVILRCVPISNHLYFYWYRQILGQKVEFLVSFYNNEISEKSEIFDDQFSVERPDGSNFTLKIRSTKLEDSAMYFCASSERRRRQETQYFGPGTRLLVL.

CDR3 in DNA: TGTGCCAGCAGCGGGACAGGGGGACGAGGCTACACCTTC. This translates into CASSGTGGRGYTF. V usage is TRBV5-8 and J usage is TRBJ1-2; TRBD1 agrees at 11 bases. In germline, CDR1 is SGHTS, CDR2 YDEGEE. The CDR3 has 13 amino acids. With V trimmed by 4 bases and J by 8 bases, 4 bases remained unmatched.

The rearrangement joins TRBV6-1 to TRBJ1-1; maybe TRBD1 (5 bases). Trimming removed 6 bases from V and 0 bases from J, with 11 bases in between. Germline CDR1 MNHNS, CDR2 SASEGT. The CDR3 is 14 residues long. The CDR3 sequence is CASSPAGMNTEAFF. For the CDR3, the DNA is TGTGCCAGCAGCCCCGCAGGGATGAACACTGAAGCTTTCTTT.

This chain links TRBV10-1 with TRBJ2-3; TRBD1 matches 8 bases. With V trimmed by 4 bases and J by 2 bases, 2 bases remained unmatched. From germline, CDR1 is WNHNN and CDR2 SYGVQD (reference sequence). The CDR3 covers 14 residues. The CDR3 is CASSGQGNTDTQYF. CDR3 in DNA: TGCGCCAGCAGTGGACAGGGGAACACAGATACGCAGTATTTT.

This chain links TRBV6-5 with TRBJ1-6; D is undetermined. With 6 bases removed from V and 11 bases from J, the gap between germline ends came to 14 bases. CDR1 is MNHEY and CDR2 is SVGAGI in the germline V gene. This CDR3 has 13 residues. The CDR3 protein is CASSRRDRAPLHF. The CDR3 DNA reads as TGTGCCAGCAGCAGGAGGGATCGGGCACCCCTCCACTTT.

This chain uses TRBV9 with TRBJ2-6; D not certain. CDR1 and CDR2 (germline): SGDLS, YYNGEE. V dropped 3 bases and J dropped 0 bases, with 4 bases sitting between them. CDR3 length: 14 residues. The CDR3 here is CASSERSGANVLTF. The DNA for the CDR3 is TGTGCCAGCAGCGAGCGCTCTGGGGCCAACGTCCTGACTTTC. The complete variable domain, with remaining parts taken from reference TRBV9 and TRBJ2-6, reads DSGVTQTPKHLITATGQRVTLRCSPRSGDLSVYWYQQSLDQGLQFLIQYYNGEERAKGNILERFSAQQFPDLHSELNLSSLELGDSALYFCASSERSGANVLTFGAGSRLTVL.

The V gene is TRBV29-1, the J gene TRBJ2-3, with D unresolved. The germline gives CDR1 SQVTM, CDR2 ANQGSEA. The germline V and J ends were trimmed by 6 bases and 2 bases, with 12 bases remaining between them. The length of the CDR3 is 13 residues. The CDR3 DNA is TGCAGCGTCCGACGAGACACCACAGATACGCAGTATTTT. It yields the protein CSVRRDTTDTQYF.

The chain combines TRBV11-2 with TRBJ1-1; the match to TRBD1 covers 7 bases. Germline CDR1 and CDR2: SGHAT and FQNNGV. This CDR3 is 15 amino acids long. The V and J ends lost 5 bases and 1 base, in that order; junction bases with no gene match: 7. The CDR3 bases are TGTGCCAGCAGCCCGCGGAGGACAGGGAACACTGAAGCTTTCTTT. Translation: CASSPRRTGNTEAFF.

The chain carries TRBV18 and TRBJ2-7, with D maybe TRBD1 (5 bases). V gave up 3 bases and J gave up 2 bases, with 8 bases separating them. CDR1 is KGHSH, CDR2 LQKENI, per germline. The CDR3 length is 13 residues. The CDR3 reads CASSPGLTYEQYF. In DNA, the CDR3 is TGTGCCAGCTCACCGGGGCTAACCTACGAGCAGTACTTC. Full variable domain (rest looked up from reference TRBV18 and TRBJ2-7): NAGVMQNPRHLVRRRGQEARLRCSPMKGHSHVYWYRQLPEEGLKFMVYLQKENIIDESGMPKERFSAEFPKEGPSILRIQQVVRGDSAAYFCASSPGLTYEQYFGPGTRLTVT.

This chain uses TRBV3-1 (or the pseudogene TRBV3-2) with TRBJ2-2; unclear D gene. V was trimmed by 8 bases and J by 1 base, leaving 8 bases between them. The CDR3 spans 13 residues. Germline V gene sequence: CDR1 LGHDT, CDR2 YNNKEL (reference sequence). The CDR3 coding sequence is TGTGCCAGCGGTGACTGGAACACCGGGGAGCTGTTTTTT. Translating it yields CASGDWNTGELFF.

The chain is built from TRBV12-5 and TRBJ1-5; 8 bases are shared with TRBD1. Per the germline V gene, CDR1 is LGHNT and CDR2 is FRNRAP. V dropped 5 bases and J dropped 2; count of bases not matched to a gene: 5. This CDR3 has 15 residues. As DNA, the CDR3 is TGTGCTAGTGGTCGGGGACAGGCGGGCAATCAGCCCCAGCATTTT. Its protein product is CASGRGQAGNQPQHF.

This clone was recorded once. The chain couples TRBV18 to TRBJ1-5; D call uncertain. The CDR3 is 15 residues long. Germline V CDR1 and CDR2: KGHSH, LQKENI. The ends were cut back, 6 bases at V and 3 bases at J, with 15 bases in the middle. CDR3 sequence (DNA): TGTGCCAGCTCCGAGACCCGACAACCCAATCAGCCCCAGCATTTT. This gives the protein CASSETRQPNQPQHF. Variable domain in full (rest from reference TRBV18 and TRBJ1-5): NAGVMQNPRHLVRRRGQEARLRCSPMKGHSHVYWYRQLPEEGLKFMVYLQKENIIDESGMPKERFSAEFPKEGPSILRIQQVVRGDSAAYFCASSETRQPNQPQHFGDGTRLSIL.

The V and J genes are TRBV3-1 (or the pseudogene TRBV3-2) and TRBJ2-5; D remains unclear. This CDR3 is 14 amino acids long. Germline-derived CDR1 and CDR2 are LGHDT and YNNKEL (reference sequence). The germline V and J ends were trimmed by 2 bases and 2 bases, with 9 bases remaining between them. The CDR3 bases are TGTGCCAGCAGCCAACTAGTGAGTCAAGAGACCCAGTACTTC. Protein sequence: CASSQLVSQETQYF.

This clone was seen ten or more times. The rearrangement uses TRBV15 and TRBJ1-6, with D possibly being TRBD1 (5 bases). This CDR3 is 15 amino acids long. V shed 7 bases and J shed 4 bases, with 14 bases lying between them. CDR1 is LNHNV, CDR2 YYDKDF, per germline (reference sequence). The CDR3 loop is CATKQGLGYNSPLHF. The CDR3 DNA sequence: TGTGCCACCAAGCAGGGATTGGGTTATAATTCACCCCTCCACTTT. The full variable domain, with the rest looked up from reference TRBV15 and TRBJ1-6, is DAMVIQNPRYQVTQFGKPVTLSCSQTLNHNVMYWYQQKSSQAPKLLFHYYDKDFNNEADTPDNFQSRRPNTSFCFLDIRSPGLGDTAMYLCATKQGLGYNSPLHFGNGTRLTVT.

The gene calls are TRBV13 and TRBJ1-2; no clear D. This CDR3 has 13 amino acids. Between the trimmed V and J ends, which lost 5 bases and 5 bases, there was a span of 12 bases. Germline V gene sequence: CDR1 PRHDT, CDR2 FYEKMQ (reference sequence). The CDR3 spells CASSPVVQYGYTF. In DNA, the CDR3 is TGTGCCAGCAGCCCAGTGGTTCAATATGGCTACACCTTC.

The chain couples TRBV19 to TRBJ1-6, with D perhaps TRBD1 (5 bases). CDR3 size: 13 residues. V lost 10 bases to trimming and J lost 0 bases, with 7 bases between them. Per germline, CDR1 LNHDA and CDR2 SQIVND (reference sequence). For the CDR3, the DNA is TGTGCCACCGGGGGCTCCTATAATTCACCCCTCCACTTT. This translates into CATGGSYNSPLHF.

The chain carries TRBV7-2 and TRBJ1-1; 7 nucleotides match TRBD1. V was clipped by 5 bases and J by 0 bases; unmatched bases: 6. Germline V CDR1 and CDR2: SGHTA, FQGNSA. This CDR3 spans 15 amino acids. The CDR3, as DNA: TGTGCCAGCAGCCACCCGGGACAGCTGAACACTGAAGCTTTCTTT. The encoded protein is CASSHPGQLNTEAFF.

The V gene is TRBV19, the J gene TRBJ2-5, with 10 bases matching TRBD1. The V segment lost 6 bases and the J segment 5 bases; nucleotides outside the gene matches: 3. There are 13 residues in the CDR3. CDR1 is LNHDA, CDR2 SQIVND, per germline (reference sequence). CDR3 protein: CASRGQGLETQYF. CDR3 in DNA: TGTGCCAGTAGGGGACAGGGGTTGGAGACCCAGTACTTC.

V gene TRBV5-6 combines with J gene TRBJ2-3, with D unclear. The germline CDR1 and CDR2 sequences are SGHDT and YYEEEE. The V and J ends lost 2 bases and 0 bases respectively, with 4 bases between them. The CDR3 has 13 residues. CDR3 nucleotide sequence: TGTGCCAGCAGCTTCTTGAGCACAGATACGCAGTATTTT. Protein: CASSFLSTDTQYF. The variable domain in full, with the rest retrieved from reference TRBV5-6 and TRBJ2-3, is DAGVTQSPTHLIKTRGQQVTLRCSPKSGHDTVSWYQQALGQGPQFIFQYYEEEERQRGNFPDRFSGHQFPNYSSELNVNALLLGDSALYLCASSFLSTDTQYFGPGTRLTVL.

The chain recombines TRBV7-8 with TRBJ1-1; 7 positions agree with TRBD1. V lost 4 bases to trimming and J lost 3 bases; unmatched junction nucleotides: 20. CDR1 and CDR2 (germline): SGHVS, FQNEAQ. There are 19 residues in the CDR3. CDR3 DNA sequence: TGTGCCAGCAGCTCAAACGAGGGGTGGGTCAGGGGGTGGCACACTGAAGCTTTCTTT. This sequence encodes CASSSNEGWVRGWHTEAFF.

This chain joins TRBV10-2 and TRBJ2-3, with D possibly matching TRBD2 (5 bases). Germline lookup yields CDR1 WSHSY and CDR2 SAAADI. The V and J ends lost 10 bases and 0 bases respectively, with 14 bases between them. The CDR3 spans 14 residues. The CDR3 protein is CATPNTGSTDTQYF. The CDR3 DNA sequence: TGCGCCACCCCTAACACGGGGAGCACAGATACGCAGTATTTT.

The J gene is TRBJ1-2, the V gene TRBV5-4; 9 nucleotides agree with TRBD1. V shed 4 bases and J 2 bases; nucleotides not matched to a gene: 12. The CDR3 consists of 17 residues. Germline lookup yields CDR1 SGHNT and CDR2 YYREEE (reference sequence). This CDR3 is CASSVLQGASRNYGYTF. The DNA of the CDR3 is TGTGCCAGCAGCGTCCTACAGGGGGCCTCCCGGAACTATGGCTACACCTTC.

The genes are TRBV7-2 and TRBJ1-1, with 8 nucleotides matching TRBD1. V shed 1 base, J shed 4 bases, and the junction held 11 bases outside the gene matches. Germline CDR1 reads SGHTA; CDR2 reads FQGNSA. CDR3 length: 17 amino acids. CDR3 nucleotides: TGTGCCAGCAGCTTAGGGACAGGGTATCCCCTGAGCACTGAAGCTTTCTTT. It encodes CASSLGTGYPLSTEAFF.